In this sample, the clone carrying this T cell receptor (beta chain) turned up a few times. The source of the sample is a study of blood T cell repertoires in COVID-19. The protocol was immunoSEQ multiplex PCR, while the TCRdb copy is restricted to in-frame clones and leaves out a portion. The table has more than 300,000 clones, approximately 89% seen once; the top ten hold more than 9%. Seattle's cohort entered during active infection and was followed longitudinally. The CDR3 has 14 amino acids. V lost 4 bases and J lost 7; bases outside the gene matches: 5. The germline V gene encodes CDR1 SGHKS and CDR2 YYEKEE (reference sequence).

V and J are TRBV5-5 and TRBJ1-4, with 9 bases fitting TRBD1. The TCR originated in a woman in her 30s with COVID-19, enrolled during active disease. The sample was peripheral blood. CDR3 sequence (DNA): TGTGCCAGCAGCCCACAGGGGGCAGCTGAAAAACTGTTTTTT. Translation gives CASSPQGAAEKLFF.